Presented here are 5 T cell receptor beta chains from one specimen sequenced in a study. Cells sorted as Tregs were CD4+, CD25+ and CD127-/low. A single record per CDR3 protein comes from TCRdb applying MiXCR to the 5' RACE reads. The sample comprises fewer than 65,000 distinct CDR3 sequences, roughly 20% of which are singletons, and 3% to 4% rests with the top ten. The sequencing input was tumor-infiltrating Tregs sorted from the breast tumor. The receptors were gathered from a female donor with breast cancer.

This clonotype was detected only a few times. This chain links TRBV7-9 with TRBJ2-3; D gene unclear. The germline CDR1 and CDR2 sequences are SEHNR and FQNEAQ (reference sequence). V was trimmed by 5 bases and J by 1 base, leaving 7 bases between them. CDR3 length equals 13 residues. The CDR3 DNA follows: TGTGCCAGCAGCCCCGGGCGCACAGATACGCAGTATTTT. Translated: CASSPGRTDTQYF. The full variable domain, its missing parts supplied by reference TRBV7-9 and TRBJ2-3, is DTGVSQNPRHKITKRGQNVTFRCDPISEHNRLYWYRQTLGQGPEFLTYFQNEAQLEKSRLLSDRFSAERPKGSFSTLEIQRTEQGDSAMYLCASSPGRTDTQYFGPGTRLTVL.

This sequence joins TRBV27 and TRBJ1-6, with TRBD1 matching 8 bases. Germline V lookup: CDR1 MNHEY, CDR2 SMNVEV (reference sequence). V lost 6 bases and J lost 7; bases outside the gene matches: 14. This CDR3 region has 17 residues. The chain's CDR3 is CASRTPIRQGWNSPLHF. The CDR3 DNA reads TGTGCCAGCAGAACCCCGATCAGACAGGGGTGGAATTCACCCCTCCACTTT.

This clonotype showed up just a few times. The rearrangement links TRBV4-3 to TRBJ1-1, with D hard to call. The CDR3 is 14 amino acids. Trimming shortened V by 1 base and J by 3 bases, and 9 bases separated the two germline ends. Germline loops: CDR1 LGHNA, CDR2 YSLEER. CDR3 coding DNA: TGCGCCAGCAGCCAAGGTACAAAGGACACTGAAGCTTTCTTT. This encodes CASSQGTKDTEAFF.

This clonotype was observed at least ten times. The gene calls are TRBV20-1 and TRBJ2-7; no clear D. CDR1 is DFQATT and CDR2 is SNEGSKA in the germline V gene (reference sequence). The CDR3 is 14 amino acids. Trimming stripped 3 bases from V and 3 bases from J, with 15 bases between. The CDR3 DNA reads as TGCAGTGCTAGTCGACGGGTCTATGACTACGAGCAGTACTTC. Its translation is CSASRRVYDYEQYF.

Comments on this clonotype: A much larger clone lies one base from this, so it may be a read error. The chain joins TRBV4-1 to TRBJ2-1; possibly TRBD2 for D (5 bases). The germline V gene has CDR1 MGHRA and CDR2 YSYEKL. The CDR3 is 17 residues long. CDR3 protein: CACSQVIGVALHNEQFF. The CDR3 DNA is TGCGCCTGCAGCCAAGTAATAGGTGTAGCGCTTCACAATGAGCAGTTCTTC.